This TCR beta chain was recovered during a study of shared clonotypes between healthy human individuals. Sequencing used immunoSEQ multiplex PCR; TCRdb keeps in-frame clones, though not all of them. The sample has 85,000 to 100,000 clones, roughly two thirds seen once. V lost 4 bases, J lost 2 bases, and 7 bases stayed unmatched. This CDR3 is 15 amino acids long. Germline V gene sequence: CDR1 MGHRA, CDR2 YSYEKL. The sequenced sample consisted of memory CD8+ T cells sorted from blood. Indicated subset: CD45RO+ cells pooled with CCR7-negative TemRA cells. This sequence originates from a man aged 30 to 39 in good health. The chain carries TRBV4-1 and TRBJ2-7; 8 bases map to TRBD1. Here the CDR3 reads CASSRTDRGPYEQYF. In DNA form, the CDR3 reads TGCGCCAGCAGCCGGACTGACAGGGGTCCCTACGAGCAGTACTTC.